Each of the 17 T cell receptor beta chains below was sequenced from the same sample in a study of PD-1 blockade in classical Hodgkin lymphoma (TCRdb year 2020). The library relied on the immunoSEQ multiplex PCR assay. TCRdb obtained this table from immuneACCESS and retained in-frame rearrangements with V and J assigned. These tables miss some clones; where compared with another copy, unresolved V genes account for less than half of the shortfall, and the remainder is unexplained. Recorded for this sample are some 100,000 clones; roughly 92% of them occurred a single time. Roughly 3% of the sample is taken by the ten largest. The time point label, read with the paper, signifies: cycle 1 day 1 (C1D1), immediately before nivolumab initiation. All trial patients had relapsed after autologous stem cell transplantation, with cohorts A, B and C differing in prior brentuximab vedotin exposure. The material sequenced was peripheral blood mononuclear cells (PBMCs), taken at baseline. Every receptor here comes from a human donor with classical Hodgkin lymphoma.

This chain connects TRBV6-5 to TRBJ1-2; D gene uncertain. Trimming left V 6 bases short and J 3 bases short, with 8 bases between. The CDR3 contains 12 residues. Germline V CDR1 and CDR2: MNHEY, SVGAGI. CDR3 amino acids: CASRRGDYGYTF. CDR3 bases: TGTGCCAGCAGGCGCGGGGACTATGGCTACACCTTC.

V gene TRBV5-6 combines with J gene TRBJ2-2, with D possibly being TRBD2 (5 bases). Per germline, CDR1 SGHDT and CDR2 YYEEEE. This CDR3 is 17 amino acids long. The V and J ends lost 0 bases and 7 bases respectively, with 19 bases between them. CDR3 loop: CASSLGGVAARGGELFF. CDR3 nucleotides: TGTGCCAGCAGCTTGGGCGGTGTTGCGGCACGGGGCGGGGAGCTGTTTTTT. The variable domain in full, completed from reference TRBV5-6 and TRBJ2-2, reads DAGVTQSPTHLIKTRGQQVTLRCSPKSGHDTVSWYQQALGQGPQFIFQYYEEEERQRGNFPDRFSGHQFPNYSSELNVNALLLGDSALYLCASSLGGVAARGGELFFGEGSRLTVL.

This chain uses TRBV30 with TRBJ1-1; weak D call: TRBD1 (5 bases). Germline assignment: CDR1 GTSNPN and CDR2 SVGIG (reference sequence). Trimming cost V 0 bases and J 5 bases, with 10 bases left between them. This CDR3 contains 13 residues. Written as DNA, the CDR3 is TGTGCCTGGAGTGTAGACAGCAATACTGAAGCTTTCTTT. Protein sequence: CAWSVDSNTEAFF.

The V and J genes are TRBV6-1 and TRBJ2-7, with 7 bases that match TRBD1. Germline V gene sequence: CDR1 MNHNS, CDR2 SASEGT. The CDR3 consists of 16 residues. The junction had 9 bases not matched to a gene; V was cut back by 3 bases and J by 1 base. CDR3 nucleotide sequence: TGTGCCAGCAGTGAGGGGACAGACCCAAAATCCTACGAGCAGTACTTC. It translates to CASSEGTDPKSYEQYF.

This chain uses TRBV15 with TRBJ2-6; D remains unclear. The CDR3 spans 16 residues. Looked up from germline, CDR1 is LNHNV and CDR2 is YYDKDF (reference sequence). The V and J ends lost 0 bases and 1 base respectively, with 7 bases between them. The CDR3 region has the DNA TGTGCCACCAGCAGAGACTCACCGTCTGGGGCCAACGTCCTGACTTTC. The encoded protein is CATSRDSPSGANVLTF.

The DNA for the CDR3 is TGTGCCAGCAGCTATGGCGGGAGCGTATACGAGCAGTACTTC. Its protein is CASSYGGSVYEQYF. The chain employs TRBV5-4 and TRBJ2-7; the match to TRBD2 covers 7 bases. Germline CDR1 and CDR2: SGHNT and YYREEE (reference sequence). The CDR3 is made up of 14 amino acids. J lost 4 bases, V lost 3 bases, and 7 bases had no gene match.

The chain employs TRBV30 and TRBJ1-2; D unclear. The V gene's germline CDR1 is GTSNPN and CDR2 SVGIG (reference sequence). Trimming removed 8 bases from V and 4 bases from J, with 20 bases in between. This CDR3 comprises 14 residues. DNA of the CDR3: TGTGCCCGGACGCCCGACTCCCTGAGCTATGGCTACACCTTC. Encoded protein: CARTPDSLSYGYTF.

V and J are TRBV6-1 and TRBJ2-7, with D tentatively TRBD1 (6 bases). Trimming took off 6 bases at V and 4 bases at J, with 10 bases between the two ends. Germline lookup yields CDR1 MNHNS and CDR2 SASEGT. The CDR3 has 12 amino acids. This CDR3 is CASRSQGYEQYF. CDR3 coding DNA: TGTGCCAGCAGGTCACAGGGATACGAGCAGTACTTC.

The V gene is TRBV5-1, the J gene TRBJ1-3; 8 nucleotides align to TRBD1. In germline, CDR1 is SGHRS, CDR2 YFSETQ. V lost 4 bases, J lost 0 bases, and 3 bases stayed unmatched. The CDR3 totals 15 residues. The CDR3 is CASSRDRSSGNTIYF. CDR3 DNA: TGCGCCAGCAGCCGGGACAGGAGCTCTGGAAACACCATATATTTT. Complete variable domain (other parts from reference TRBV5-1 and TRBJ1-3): KAGVTQTPRYLIKTRGQQVTLSCSPISGHRSVSWYQQTPGQGLQFLFEYFSETQRNKGNFPGRFSGRQFSNSRSEMNVSTLELGDSALYLCASSRDRSSGNTIYFGEGSWLTVV.

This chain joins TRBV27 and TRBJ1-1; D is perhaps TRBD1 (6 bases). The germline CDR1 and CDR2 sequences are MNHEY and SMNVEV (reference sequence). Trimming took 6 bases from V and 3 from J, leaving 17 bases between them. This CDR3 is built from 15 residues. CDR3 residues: CASRRGHRFDTEAFF. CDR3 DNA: TGTGCCAGCAGACGGGGACACCGCTTCGACACTGAAGCTTTCTTT.

The CDR3 protein is CANPRKTRQGPYEQYF. The CDR3 DNA reads TGCGCCAACCCAAGGAAGACTCGACAGGGCCCCTACGAGCAGTACTTC. J is TRBJ2-7 and V is TRBV5-1, with TRBD1 matching over 7 bases. The CDR3 runs to 16 residues. With 9 bases clipped from V and 2 bases from J, the junction kept 17 bases outside the gene matches. Germline V lookup: CDR1 SGHRS, CDR2 YFSETQ. Full variable domain (missing parts from reference TRBV5-1 and TRBJ2-7): KAGVTQTPRYLIKTRGQQVTLSCSPISGHRSVSWYQQTPGQGLQFLFEYFSETQRNKGNFPGRFSGRQFSNSRSEMNVSTLELGDSALYLCANPRKTRQGPYEQYFGPGTRLTVT.

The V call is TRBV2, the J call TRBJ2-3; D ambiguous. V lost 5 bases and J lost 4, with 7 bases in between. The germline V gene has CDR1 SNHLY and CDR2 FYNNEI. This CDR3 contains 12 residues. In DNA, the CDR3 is TGTGCCAGCAGTTACTTTTCAGATACGCAGTATTTT. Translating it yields CASSYFSDTQYF.

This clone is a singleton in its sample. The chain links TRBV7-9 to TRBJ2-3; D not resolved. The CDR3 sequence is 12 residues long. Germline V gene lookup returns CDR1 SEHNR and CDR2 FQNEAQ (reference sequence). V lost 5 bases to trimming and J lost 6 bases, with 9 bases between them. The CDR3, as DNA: TGTGCCAGCAGCAAGAAAGGGGATACGCAGTATTTT. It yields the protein CASSKKGDTQYF. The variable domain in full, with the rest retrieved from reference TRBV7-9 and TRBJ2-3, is DTGVSQNPRHKITKRGQNVTFRCDPISEHNRLYWYRQTLGQGPEFLTYFQNEAQLEKSRLLSDRFSAERPKGSFSTLEIQRTEQGDSAMYLCASSKKGDTQYFGPGTRLTVL.

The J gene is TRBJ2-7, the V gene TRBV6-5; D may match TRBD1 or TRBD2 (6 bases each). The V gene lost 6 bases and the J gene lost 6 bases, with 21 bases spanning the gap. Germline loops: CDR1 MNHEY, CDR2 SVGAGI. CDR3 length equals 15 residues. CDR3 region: CASRLRGQGFSEQYF. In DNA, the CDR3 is TGTGCCAGCAGACTACGGGGGCAGGGATTCTCCGAGCAGTACTTC.

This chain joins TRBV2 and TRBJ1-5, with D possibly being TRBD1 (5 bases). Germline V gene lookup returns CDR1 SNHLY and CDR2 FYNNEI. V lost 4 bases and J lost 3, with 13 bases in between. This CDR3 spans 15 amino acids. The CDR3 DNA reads TGTGCCAGCAGTGCCCTAGGGACCAACAATCAGCCCCAGCATTTT. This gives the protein CASSALGTNNQPQHF.

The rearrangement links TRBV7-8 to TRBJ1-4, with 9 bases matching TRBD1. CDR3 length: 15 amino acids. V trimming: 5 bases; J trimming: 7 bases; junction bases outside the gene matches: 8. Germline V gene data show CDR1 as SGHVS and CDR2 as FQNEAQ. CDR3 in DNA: TGTGCCAGCAGCCCAAACAGGGGGCCGGGTGAAAAACTGTTTTTT. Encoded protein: CASSPNRGPGEKLFF.

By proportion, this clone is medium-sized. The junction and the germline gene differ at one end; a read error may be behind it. The CDR3: CSVEGLARDYNEQFF. CDR3 DNA: TGCAGCGTGGAAGGGCTAGCAAGAGACTACAATGAGCAGTTCTTC. The chain recombines TRBV29-1 with TRBJ2-1, with D possibly being TRBD2 (5 bases). Germline V CDR1 and CDR2: SQVTM, ANQGSEA. This CDR3 is 15 amino acids long.